This T cell receptor (beta chain) was observed in a study of early T cells in non-severe SARS-CoV-2 infection. This clonotype appeared many times. The TCR library protocol was used to attach unique molecular identifiers. These identifiers were attached to individual cDNA molecules. From the 5' RACE reads, TCRdb called clonotypes with MiXCR, one entry per CDR3 protein. The sample lists 35,000 to 45,000 distinct CDR3 sequences; 3% to 4% were seen once. This CDR3 is built from 14 residues. Germline-derived CDR1 and CDR2 are LNHDA and SQIVND (reference sequence). V dropped 3 bases and J dropped 6 bases, with 11 bases sitting between them.

The sequence was collected from an adult who was a healthcare worker with PCR-confirmed SARS-CoV-2 infection or an uninfected control (not recorded which). Sequencing used whole blood. The chain carries TRBV19 and TRBJ2-2; D possibly corresponds to TRBD1 (5 bases). The CDR3 here is CASSMGRVAGELFF. DNA for the CDR3: TGTGCCAGTAGTATGGGCAGGGTCGCCGGGGAGCTGTTTTTT.